These 2 T cell receptor beta chains were sequenced from one sample in a study of T cells in Graves' hyperthyroidism and ophthalmopathy. Amplification of TCR beta CDR3 regions used RNA as the template. During a first-round RT-PCR of the TCR CDR3, the HTBI primer set was used. TCRdb reprocessed the multiplex PCR reads via MiXCR and lists one record per CDR3 protein. This sample yields 400,000 to 600,000 distinct CDR3 sequences, of which around 15% are seen a single time; 25% to 30% belongs to the top ten. The specimen sequenced was blood. The receptor source for this set is a woman in her 30s with Graves' ophthalmopathy.

This clonotype was observed at least ten times. The genes are TRBV4-1 and TRBJ2-7, with 9 bases aligning to TRBD2. The CDR3 consists of 17 residues. From germline, CDR1 is MGHRA and CDR2 YSYEKL. V lost 0 bases, J lost 2 bases, and 8 bases stayed unmatched. The CDR3 here is CASSQERAGGGAYEQYF. The CDR3 nucleotides read TGCGCCAGCAGCCAAGAGCGAGCGGGAGGTGGGGCCTACGAGCAGTACTTC.

This clonotype was counted many times. The chain combines TRBV20-1 with TRBJ1-1; weak D call: TRBD1 (5 bases). Trimming pared 2 bases from V and 1 base from J, leaving 17 bases between. The CDR3 is made up of 16 amino acids. Looked up from germline, CDR1 is DFQATT and CDR2 is SNEGSKA (reference sequence). CDR3 region: CSARSQKLTANTEAFF. CDR3 in DNA: TGCAGTGCTAGATCCCAAAAGTTGACAGCGAACACTGAAGCTTTCTTT.